The 20 T cell receptor beta chains in this list originate from one sample, sequenced in a study of shared T cell receptors in the human thymus. Measured with immunoSEQ multiplex PCR; TCRdb has only the in-frame clones, and not every one. The sample carries hundreds of thousands of clones, over 90% recorded once. The source material was thymocytes. The receptors were sampled from a human donor.

The sample holds one count of this clone. This chain links TRBV18 with TRBJ2-5, with D hard to call. Deletions cut 2 bases from V and 5 bases from J, with 18 bases between. The V gene's germline CDR1 is KGHSH and CDR2 LQKENI. The CDR3 spans 16 residues. The CDR3 sequence: CASSPDSSLGRETQYF. The DNA for the CDR3 is TGTGCCAGCTCACCAGATAGTTCCTTGGGTCGGGAGACCCAGTACTTC.

The J gene is TRBJ2-3, the V gene TRBV5-4, with 11 nucleotides matching TRBD2. Germline loops: CDR1 SGHNT, CDR2 YYREEE (reference sequence). V was clipped by 3 bases and J by 1 base; unmatched bases: 4. This CDR3 comprises 16 residues. CDR3 protein: CASSSGLAVGTDTQYF. The CDR3 bases are TGTGCCAGCAGCTCGGGACTAGCGGTTGGCACAGATACGCAGTATTTT.

This rearrangement joins TRBV4-1 to TRBJ2-7, with D possibly matching TRBD2 (5 bases). V was pared by 1 base and J by 3 bases, with 16 bases between. CDR1 is MGHRA and CDR2 is YSYEKL in the germline V gene. This CDR3 comprises 16 residues. This CDR3 is CASSQATWPGNYEQYF. CDR3 bases: TGCGCCAGCAGCCAAGCGACTTGGCCGGGAAACTACGAGCAGTACTTC.

The chain employs TRBV30 and TRBJ2-7; TRBD2 matches 9 bases. V gave up 3 bases and J gave up 9 bases; unmatched junction bases: 21. This CDR3 is 17 amino acids long. CDR1 and CDR2 (germline): GTSNPN, SVGIG (reference sequence). This CDR3 reads CAWRRSGSASGEGGQYF. The CDR3 DNA is TGTGCCTGGAGACGATCTGGGAGTGCTAGCGGGGAGGGCGGGCAGTACTTC.

CDR3 nucleotide sequence: TGTGCCAGCAGCCTTCCGCTAGCGGGAAAAGAGACCCAGTACTTC. Amino acids: CASSLPLAGKETQYF. J is TRBJ2-5 and V is TRBV11-1; 9 positions agree with TRBD2. The CDR3 totals 15 residues. Germline trimming cut 5 bases from V and 3 bases from J; bases unmatched to any gene: 7. Per the germline V gene, CDR1 is SGHAT and CDR2 is FQDESV (reference sequence).

The rearrangement links TRBV9 to TRBJ1-4; unclear D gene. This CDR3 is 15 amino acids long. V was clipped by 0 bases and J by 4 bases, with 10 bases between them. Germline CDR1 SGDLS, CDR2 YYNGEE. The CDR3 spells CASSVVSGLNEKLFF. The CDR3 coding sequence is TGTGCCAGCAGCGTAGTCTCGGGTCTTAATGAAAAACTGTTTTTT. Drawing the rest from reference TRBV9 and TRBJ1-4, the complete variable domain is DSGVTQTPKHLITATGQRVTLRCSPRSGDLSVYWYQQSLDQGLQFLIQYYNGEERAKGNILERFSAQQFPDLHSELNLSSLELGDSALYFCASSVVSGLNEKLFFGSGTQLSVL.

The CDR3 DNA reads TGTGCCATCAGTGAGTCGAGGAGGGGGCGCGGGGCTATGAACACTGAAGCTTTCTTT. Translating it yields CAISESRRGRGAMNTEAFF. The V gene is TRBV10-3, the J gene TRBJ1-1, with 7 bases aligning to TRBD1. This CDR3 is built from 19 residues. Germline CDR1 reads ENHRY; CDR2 reads SYGVKD. The J segment lost 0 bases and the V segment lost 0 bases, leaving 13 bases of the junction unmatched.

This chain uses TRBV28 with TRBJ2-1; 9 bases match TRBD2. This CDR3 region has 14 residues. The germline gives CDR1 MDHEN, CDR2 SYDVKM. Trimming cost V 10 bases and J 8 bases; bases outside gene matches: 12. The chain's CDR3 is CATTGLAGLDEQFF. DNA for the CDR3: TGTGCCACAACAGGGCTAGCGGGACTCGATGAGCAGTTCTTC.

This rearrangement joins TRBV28 to TRBJ2-7; TRBD1 agrees at 7 bases. The CDR3 loop spans 15 amino acids. Germline V CDR1 and CDR2: MDHEN, SYDVKM. V lost 6 bases to trimming and J lost 6 bases; unmatched junction nucleotides: 14. CDR3 nucleotide sequence: TGTGCCAGCAGCGATCCCGGGACAGCCGCTGTCGAGCAGTACTTC. This encodes CASSDPGTAAVEQYF.

This clone was seen only a few times. The chain recombines TRBV11-2 with TRBJ1-4, with 8 bases fitting TRBD1. The CDR3 extends over 16 amino acids. With V trimmed by 6 bases and J by 3 bases, 9 bases remained unmatched. Germline CDR1 is SGHAT and CDR2 is FQNNGV. CDR3 in amino acids: CASRHGQGQSNEKLFF. The CDR3, as DNA: TGTGCCAGCAGACACGGACAGGGACAGTCTAATGAAAAACTGTTTTTT.

The rearrangement uses TRBV28 and TRBJ1-4; 7 bases are shared with TRBD1. Germline CDR1 MDHEN, CDR2 SYDVKM. This CDR3 contains 15 residues. The junction had 12 bases not matched to a gene; V was cut back by 3 bases and J by 11 bases. The CDR3 sequence: CASSLLGGPTKKLFF. Written as DNA, the CDR3 is TGTGCCAGCAGTTTGTTAGGGGGCCCGACGAAGAAACTGTTTTTT.

This clone occurred once. V gene TRBV5-1 combines with J gene TRBJ2-2; no clear D. The CDR3 has 11 residues. V was cut by 4 bases and J by 8 bases, with 6 bases left in between. Germline assignment: CDR1 SGHRS and CDR2 YFSETQ. CDR3 bases: TGCGCCAGCAGCGACCCAGGGGAGCTGTTTTTT. It yields the protein CASSDPGELFF.

The chain carries TRBV7-2 and TRBJ2-3; 12 positions match TRBD2. J was trimmed by 2 bases and V by 5 bases; bases with no gene match: 8. From germline, CDR1 is SGHTA and CDR2 FQGNSA. The CDR3 contains 17 residues. The CDR3 DNA follows: TGTGCCAGCAGCCTGCTCCTAGCGGGAGGGTTCACAGATACGCAGTATTTT. It specifies CASSLLLAGGFTDTQYF.

The chain is built from TRBV28 and TRBJ2-1; 9 bases fit TRBD2. This CDR3 is built from 15 residues. Germline assignment: CDR1 MDHEN and CDR2 SYDVKM. Unmatched junction bases numbered 14, after V lost 8 bases and J lost 9 bases. The chain's CDR3 is CASSPPSGDLGEQFF. The CDR3 DNA reads TGTGCCAGCTCTCCTCCTAGCGGGGACTTGGGTGAGCAGTTCTTC.

This clone was counted once. The V and J genes are TRBV6-5 and TRBJ2-7; 10 bases match TRBD2. The CDR3 consists of 15 residues. Germline assignment: CDR1 MNHEY and CDR2 SVGAGI. Trimming cost V 5 bases and J 4 bases; bases outside gene matches: 8. DNA of the CDR3: TGTGCCAGCAGTCCGCCTAGCGGGAGTATATACGAGCAGTACTTC. This translates into CASSPPSGSIYEQYF.

The chain is built from TRBV6-1 and TRBJ2-7; TRBD1 matches at 7 bases. The CDR3 consists of 14 residues. CDR1 is MNHNS and CDR2 is SASEGT in the germline V gene. V dropped 5 bases and J dropped 5; count of bases not matched to a gene: 9. CDR3 DNA sequence: TGTGCCAGCAGTATTGGACAGGTGCCAGACGAGCAGTACTTC. It is translated as CASSIGQVPDEQYF.

The chain uses TRBV28 and TRBJ1-5, with a possible D match to TRBD1 (6 bases). Germline CDR1 reads MDHEN; CDR2 reads SYDVKM. CDR3 length: 15 residues. V dropped 5 bases and J dropped 1 base, with 12 bases sitting between them. CDR3 sequence: CASSPRTASNQPQHF. As DNA, the CDR3 is TGTGCCAGCAGTCCTCGGACAGCCAGCAATCAGCCCCAGCATTTT.

The V gene is TRBV21-1, the J gene TRBJ2-2; the tabulated D call, TRBD2, remains unverified against the DNA. TRBV21-1 is a recognized pseudogene. This CDR3 comprises 18 residues. The CDR3: CASSKGPSGREDTGELFF. The CDR3 DNA reads as TGTGCCAGCAGCAAGGGGCCTAGCGGGAGGGAGGACACCGGGGAGCTGTTTTTT.

This chain joins TRBV5-6 and TRBJ2-5; D may correspond to TRBD1 or TRBD2 (5 bases each). The CDR3 is 17 amino acids. Trimming pared 0 bases from V and 2 bases from J, leaving 17 bases between. The germline V gene has CDR1 SGHDT and CDR2 YYEEEE. This CDR3 reads CASSLEGRRRIQETQYF. The CDR3 DNA is TGTGCCAGCAGCTTGGAGGGGCGGAGGAGGATTCAAGAGACCCAGTACTTC.

The CDR3 nucleotides are TGTGCCAGCAGTATCCCCGGACAGGGTCGGGGCACAGATACGCAGTATTTT. Amino acid sequence: CASSIPGQGRGTDTQYF. The chain recombines TRBV28 with TRBJ2-3, with 8 positions matching TRBD1. Germline V gene sequence: CDR1 MDHEN, CDR2 SYDVKM. The CDR3 spans 17 residues. The V segment lost 5 bases and the J segment 1 base; nucleotides outside the gene matches: 11.